The rows below give T cell receptor beta chains drawn from one sample of a study of beta chain features in type 1 diabetes. TCRdb keeps only in-frame clones here, not all; method: immunoSEQ multiplex PCR. The sample has roughly 610,000 clones; 15% are singletons. Source material: naive CD4+ T cells from blood. The receptors stem from a man in his late teens or twenties in good health. Each CDR3 is given with its conserved first and last residue. The order of the fields is clone size, J gene, V gene, D gene, CDR3 protein, CDR3 DNA. A D gene is named only where the DNA matches it firmly. The listing skips clone size in some rows; elsewhere it reads once, few, many or a size class.

>-|TRBJ2-1|TRBV19|TRBD2
CASSLAGGQGSYNEQFF
TGTGCCAGTAGTCTGGCGGGGGGCCAAGGGTCCTACAATGAGCAGTTCTTC
>few|TRBJ2-7|TRBV7-2|TRBD2
CASSSGLDGEQYF
TGTGCCAGCAGCTCCGGACTAGATGGCGAGCAGTACTTC
>-|TRBJ1-1|TRBV29-1|-
CSVVRGVAEAFF
TGCAGCGTTGTCCGGGGGGTGGCTGAAGCTTTCTTT
>-|TRBJ2-2|TRBV30|TRBD1
CAWSINRGQVGELFF
TGTGCCTGGAGTATCAACAGGGGGCAGGTCGGGGAGCTGTTTTTT
>few|TRBJ1-2|TRBV27|-
CASSRSGSGYGYTF
TGTGCCAGCTCTCGCAGTGGGTCGGGTTATGGCTACACCTTC
>-|TRBJ2-5|TRBV9|-
CASSVGGSLLSQETQYF
TGTGCCAGCAGCGTAGGTGGGAGCCTACTTTCCCAAGAGACCCAGTACTTC
>-|TRBJ2-2|TRBV2|TRBD1
CASSGDRVGTGELFF
TGTGCCAGCAGTGGCGACAGGGTTGGCACCGGGGAGCTGTTTTTT
>few|TRBJ2-7|TRBV5-1|-
CASSPDGPYEQYF
TGCGCCAGCAGCCCGGACGGGCCCTACGAGCAGTACTTC
>-|TRBJ2-1|TRBV28|TRBD1
CASSASGQGYNEQFF
TGTGCCAGCAGTGCTTCGGGACAGGGTTACAATGAGCAGTTCTTC
>-|TRBJ2-3|TRBV15|-
CATSRQTFRGARYTDTQYF
TGTGCCACCAGCAGACAAACCTTTCGTGGGGCTCGGTACACAGATACGCAGTATTTT
>few|TRBJ2-2|TRBV7-2|TRBD2
CASSLALGVAGNQELFF
TGTGCCAGCAGCTTAGCGCTGGGGGTAGCGGGCAACCAAGAGCTGTTTTTT
>few|TRBJ1-2|TRBV4-3|TRBD1
CASSHGQGSDYGYTF
TGCGCCAGCAGCCATGGACAGGGGAGCGACTATGGCTACACCTTC
>-|TRBJ2-7|TRBV5-1|TRBD1
CASSLLGTGYEQYF
TGCGCCAGCAGCTTGCTTGGGACAGGCTACGAGCAGTACTTC
>few|TRBJ1-5|TRBV5-4|-
CASSLDPGNSNQPQHF
TGTGCCAGCAGCTTGGATCCGGGGAATAGCAATCAGCCCCAGCATTTT
>-|TRBJ1-2|TRBV7-9|-
CASSNHPNYGYTF
TGTGCCAGCAGCAACCACCCTAACTATGGCTACACCTTC
>-|TRBJ2-7|TRBV11-2|TRBD1
CASSLETGSHYEQYF
TGTGCCAGCAGCTTAGAGACAGGGTCCCACTACGAGCAGTACTTC
>-|TRBJ1-6|TRBV6-1|-
CASRDDSLYNSPLHF
TGTGCCAGCAGAGACGACAGCCTCTATAATTCACCCCTCCACTTT